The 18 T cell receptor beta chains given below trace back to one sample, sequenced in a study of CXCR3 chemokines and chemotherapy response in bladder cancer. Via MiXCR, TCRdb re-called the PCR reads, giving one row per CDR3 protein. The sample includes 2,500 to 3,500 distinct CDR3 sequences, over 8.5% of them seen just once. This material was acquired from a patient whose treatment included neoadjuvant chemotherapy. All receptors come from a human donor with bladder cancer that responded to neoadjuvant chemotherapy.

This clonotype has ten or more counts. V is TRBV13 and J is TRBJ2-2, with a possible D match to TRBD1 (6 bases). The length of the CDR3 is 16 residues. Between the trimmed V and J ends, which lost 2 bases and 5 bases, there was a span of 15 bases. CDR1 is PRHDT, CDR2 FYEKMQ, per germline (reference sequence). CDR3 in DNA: TGTGCCAGCAGCTTATGGTTACAGGGATGGACCGGGGAGCTGTTTTTT. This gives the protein CASSLWLQGWTGELFF. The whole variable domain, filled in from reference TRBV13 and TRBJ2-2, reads AAGVIQSPRHLIKEKRETATLKCYPIPRHDTVYWYQQGPGQDPQFLISFYEKMQSDKGSIPDRFSAQQFSDYHSELNMSSLELGDSALYFCASSLWLQGWTGELFFGEGSRLTVL.

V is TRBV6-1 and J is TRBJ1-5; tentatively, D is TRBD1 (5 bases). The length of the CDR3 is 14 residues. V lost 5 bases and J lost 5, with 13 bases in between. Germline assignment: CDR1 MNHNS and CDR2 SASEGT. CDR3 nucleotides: TGTGCCAGCAGTCCCCCGGGGCCAGATCAGCCCCAGCATTTT. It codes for CASSPPGPDQPQHF.

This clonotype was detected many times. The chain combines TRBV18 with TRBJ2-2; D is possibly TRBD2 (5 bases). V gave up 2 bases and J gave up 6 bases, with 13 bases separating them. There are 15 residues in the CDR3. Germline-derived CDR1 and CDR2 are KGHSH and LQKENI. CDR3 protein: CASSPMAGGAGELFF. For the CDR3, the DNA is TGTGCCAGCTCACCAATGGCGGGCGGAGCCGGGGAGCTGTTTTTT.

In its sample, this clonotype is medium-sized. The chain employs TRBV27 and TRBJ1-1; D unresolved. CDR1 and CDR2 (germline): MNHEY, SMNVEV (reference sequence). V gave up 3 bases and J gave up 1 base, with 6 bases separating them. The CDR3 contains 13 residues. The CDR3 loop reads CASSLFRNTEAFF. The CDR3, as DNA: TGTGCCAGCAGTTTGTTTCGGAACACTGAAGCTTTCTTT.

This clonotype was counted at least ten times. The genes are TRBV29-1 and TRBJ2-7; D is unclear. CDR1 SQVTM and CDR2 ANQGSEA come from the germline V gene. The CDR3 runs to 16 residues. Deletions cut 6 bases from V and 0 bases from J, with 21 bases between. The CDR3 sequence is CSVKFVGQFSSYEQYF. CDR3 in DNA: TGCAGCGTAAAGTTCGTGGGCCAGTTCAGCTCCTACGAGCAGTACTTC.

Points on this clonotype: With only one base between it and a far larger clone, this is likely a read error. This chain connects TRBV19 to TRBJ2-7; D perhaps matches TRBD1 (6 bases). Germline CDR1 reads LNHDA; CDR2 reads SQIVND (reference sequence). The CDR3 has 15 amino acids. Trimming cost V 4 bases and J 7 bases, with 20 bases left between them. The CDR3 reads CASSKWGPGYNEQYF. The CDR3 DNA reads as TGTGCCAGTAGTAAGTGGGGGCCGGGGTACAATGAGCAGTACTTC.

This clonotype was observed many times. The CDR3 loop is CASSTQRIAKNIQYF. CDR3 coding DNA: TGTGCCAGCAGCACTCAGCGTATAGCCAAAAACATTCAGTACTTC. The gene calls are TRBV12-3 or TRBV12-4 and TRBJ2-4; no reliable D call. CDR3 size: 15 residues. V was pared by 6 bases and J by 0 bases, with 12 bases between.

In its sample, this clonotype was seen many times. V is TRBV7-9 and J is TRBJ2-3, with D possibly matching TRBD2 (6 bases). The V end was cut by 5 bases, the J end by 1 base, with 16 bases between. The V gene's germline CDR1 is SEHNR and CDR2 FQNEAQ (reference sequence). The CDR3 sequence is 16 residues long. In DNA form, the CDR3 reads TGTGCCAGCAGCCCCATCGGGGGAGGAGGCACAGATACGCAGTATTTT. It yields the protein CASSPIGGGGTDTQYF.

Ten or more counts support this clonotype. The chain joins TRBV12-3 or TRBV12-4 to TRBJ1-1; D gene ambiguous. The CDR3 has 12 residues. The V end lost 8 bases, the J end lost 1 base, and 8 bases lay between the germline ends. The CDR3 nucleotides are TGTGCCAGCGTTGCAGCGAACACTGAAGCTTTCTTT. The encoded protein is CASVAANTEAFF.

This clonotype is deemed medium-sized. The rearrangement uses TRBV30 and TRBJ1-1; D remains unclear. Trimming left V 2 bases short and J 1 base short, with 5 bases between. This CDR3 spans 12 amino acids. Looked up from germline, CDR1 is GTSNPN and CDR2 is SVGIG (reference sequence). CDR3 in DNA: TGTGCCTGGAGTTCAGAGAACACTGAAGCTTTCTTT. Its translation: CAWSSENTEAFF.

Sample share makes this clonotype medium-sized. The CDR3 region has the DNA TGTGCCATCAGCGGACAGGAGCAAGAGACCCAGTACTTC. Amino acid sequence: CAISGQEQETQYF. The chain couples TRBV10-3 to TRBJ2-5; 7 bases are shared with TRBD1. This CDR3 is built from 13 residues. Germline loops: CDR1 ENHRY, CDR2 SYGVKD. V lost 6 bases, J lost 2 bases, and 3 bases stayed unmatched.

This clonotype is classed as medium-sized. The CDR3 spells CASSYGDAGLWNTEAFF. In nucleotides, the CDR3 is TGTGCCAGCAGTTACGGGGATGCAGGACTGTGGAACACTGAAGCTTTCTTT. This chain connects TRBV6-2 or TRBV6-3 to TRBJ1-1, with D hard to call. Germline values: CDR1 MNHEY, CDR2 SVGEGT. Trimming removed 2 bases from V and 1 base from J, with 17 bases in between. The length of the CDR3 is 17 residues.

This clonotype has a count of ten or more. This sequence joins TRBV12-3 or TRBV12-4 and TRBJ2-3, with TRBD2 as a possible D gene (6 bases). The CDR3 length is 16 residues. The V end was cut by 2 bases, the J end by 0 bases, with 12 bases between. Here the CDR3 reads CASSLWDWTSTDTQYF. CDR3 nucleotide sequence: TGTGCCAGCAGTTTATGGGACTGGACTAGCACAGATACGCAGTATTTT.

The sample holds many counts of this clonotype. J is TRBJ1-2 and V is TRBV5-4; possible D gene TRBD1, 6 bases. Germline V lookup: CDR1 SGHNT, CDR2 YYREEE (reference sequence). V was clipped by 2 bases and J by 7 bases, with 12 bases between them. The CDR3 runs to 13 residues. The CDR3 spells CASSFSGARGYTF. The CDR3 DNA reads TGTGCCAGCAGCTTTTCGGGGGCGCGTGGCTACACCTTC. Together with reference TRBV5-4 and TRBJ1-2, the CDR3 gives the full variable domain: ETGVTQSPTHLIKTRGQQVTLRCSSQSGHNTVSWYQQALGQGPQFIFQYYREEENGRGNFPPRFSGLQFPNYSSELNVNALELDDSALYLCASSFSGARGYTFGSGTRLTVV.

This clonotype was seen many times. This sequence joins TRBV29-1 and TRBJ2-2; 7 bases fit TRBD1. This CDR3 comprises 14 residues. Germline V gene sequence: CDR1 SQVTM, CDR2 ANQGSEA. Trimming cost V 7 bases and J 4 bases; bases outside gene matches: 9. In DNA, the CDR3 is TGCAGCGCCATTACAGGGGAAGGCACCGGGGAGCTGTTTTTT. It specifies CSAITGEGTGELFF.

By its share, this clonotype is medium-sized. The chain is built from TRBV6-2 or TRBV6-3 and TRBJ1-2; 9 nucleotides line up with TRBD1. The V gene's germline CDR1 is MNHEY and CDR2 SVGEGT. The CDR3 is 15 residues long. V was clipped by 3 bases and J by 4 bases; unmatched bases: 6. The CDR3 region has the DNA TGTGCCAGCAGTTATCTACGGACAGGGGCCTATGGCTACACCTTC. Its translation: CASSYLRTGAYGYTF.

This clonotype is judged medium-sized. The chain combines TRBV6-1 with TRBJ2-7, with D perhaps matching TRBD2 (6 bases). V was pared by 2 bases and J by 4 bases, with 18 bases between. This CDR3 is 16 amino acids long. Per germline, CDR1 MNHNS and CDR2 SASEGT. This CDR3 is CASSEQEGRRSYEQYF. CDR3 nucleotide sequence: TGTGCCAGCAGTGAACAGGAGGGGAGAAGGTCGTACGAGCAGTACTTC.

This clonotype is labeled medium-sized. This CDR3 reads CASRGFGPGDVFTEAFF. CDR3 nucleotide sequence: TGTGCCAGTAGGGGGTTTGGTCCTGGCGACGTTTTCACTGAAGCTTTCTTT. The chain uses TRBV19 and TRBJ1-1; no firm D call. Germline V gene lookup returns CDR1 LNHDA and CDR2 SQIVND (reference sequence). V shed 6 bases and J shed 4 bases, with 24 bases lying between them. This CDR3 has 17 residues.